This TCR beta chain came from a study of Ad26.COV2.S vaccination and SARS-CoV-2 variants. The overall study: Donor got 5x10^10 or 1x10^11 viral particles of Ad26.COV2.S.

The study, taken as a whole, reports: Researchers reported similar non-spike TCR breadth in vaccine and placebo recipients. It was vaccine recipients, not placebo recipients, who had the higher spike-specific TCR breadth.

Clones were sequenced by immunoSEQ multiplex PCR, and TCRdb holds only the in-frame ones, with some missing. The sample holds some 520,000 clones; roughly 87% are singletons and the top ten take around 13%. The CDR3 contains 13 residues. Germline V lookup: CDR1 MNHEY, CDR2 SVGAGI. V dropped 6 bases and J dropped 6 bases, with 14 bases sitting between them. Treatment defined: about 20 received Ad26.COV2.S at low or high dose, single or two shots; five or six received placebo; per-sample allocation not given. Day 63 after the first vaccine or placebo injection was the time point for sampling. Participants' vaccine, an Ad26 vector, delivered Wuhan-strain SARS-CoV-2 spike. As regards this clone: Its cognate antigen is unknown.

The input for sequencing was peripheral blood, taken in a trial of Ad26.COV2.S vaccine versus placebo. The V call is TRBV6-5, the J call TRBJ1-2; D gene unclear. The clonotype originates from a person between 18 and 65 years old who received the Ad26.COV2.S COVID-19 vaccine or a placebo. CDR3 nucleotides: TGTGCCAGCAGGGATTCAGGTGACAATGGCTACACCTTC. Its protein is CASRDSGDNGYTF.